A selection of T cell receptor beta chains follows, all from one sample in a study of shared clonotypes between healthy human individuals. Libraries were prepared by immunoSEQ multiplex PCR; TCRdb keeps only in-frame clonotypes and omits some of them. Of about 1.5 million clones listed, roughly 96% are singletons. Sequencing was done on a sample of naive CD4+ T cells sorted from blood. These receptors were obtained from a man in his thirties or forties in good health. Both conserved end residues are part of each CDR3. The order of the fields is CDR3 length, clone size, J gene, V gene, D gene, CDR3 protein, CDR3 DNA. D genes are given only for firm matches. Only part of the rows carry a size: once, few, many, or a class if the clone is expanded.

>11|-|TRBJ2-3|TRBV20-1|-
CSARFPDTQYF
TGCAGTGCTAGGTTCCCAGATACGCAGTATTTT
>13|-|TRBJ2-7|TRBV5-4|-
CASSPGLSYEQYF
TGTGCCAGCAGTCCGGGACTGTCCTACGAGCAGTACTTC
>15|-|TRBJ2-5|TRBV5-1|TRBD1
CASSYGQGGQETQYF
TGCGCCAGCAGCTACGGACAGGGGGGACAAGAGACCCAGTACTTC
>13|-|TRBJ1-2|TRBV6-5|-
CASSGTGFYGYTF
TGTGCCAGCAGTGGAACAGGTTTCTATGGCTACACCTTC
>17|-|TRBJ2-7|TRBV9|TRBD2
CASSPRHRGLARYEQYF
TGTGCCAGCAGCCCTCGCCACCGGGGACTAGCGCGCTACGAGCAGTACTTC
>15|-|TRBJ2-1|TRBV6-1|-
CASSGWKGTSNEQFF
TGTGCCAGCAGTGGGTGGAAAGGCACATCCAATGAGCAGTTCTTC
>15|-|TRBJ2-1|TRBV18|TRBD1
CASSPLGQGTNEQFF
TGTGCCAGCTCACCACTGGGACAGGGAACTAATGAGCAGTTCTTC
>18|-|TRBJ2-3|TRBV12-5|TRBD2
CASGLVLAGGPSTDTQYF
TGTGCTAGTGGTTTGGTACTAGCGGGAGGGCCAAGCACAGATACGCAGTATTTT
>14|-|TRBJ1-4|TRBV5-6|-
CASSLRVGVEKLFF
TGTGCCAGCAGCTTGCGAGTGGGGGTGGAAAAACTGTTTTTT
>20|-|TRBJ2-5|TRBV14|TRBD2
CASSQDVSGTSSRGVRTQYF
TGTGCCAGCAGCCAAGACGTTTCTGGGACTAGCTCGAGGGGAGTCCGGACCCAGTACTTC
>14|-|TRBJ2-1|TRBV27|-
CASSLSGNYNEQFF
TGTGCCAGCAGTTTATCTGGAAATTACAATGAGCAGTTCTTC
>17|-|TRBJ2-1|TRBV9|TRBD2
CASSPRGEGGVYNEQFF
TGTGCCAGCAGTCCTAGAGGGGAGGGTGGGGTCTACAATGAGCAGTTCTTC
>14|-|TRBJ2-7|TRBV10-3|TRBD2
CAISESAGASGQYF
TGTGCCATCAGTGAGTCGGCGGGAGCGTCAGGGCAGTACTTC
>12|-|TRBJ2-7|TRBV29-1|-
CSVALGSYEQYF
TGCAGCGTGGCCTTGGGCTCCTACGAGCAGTACTTC
>14|-|TRBJ1-1|TRBV14|-
CASSHRLMNTEAFF
TGTGCCAGCAGCCACCGGTTAATGAACACTGAAGCTTTCTTT
>15|-|TRBJ2-7|TRBV11-1|-
CASSLREVGGYEQYF
TGTGCCAGCAGCTTGCGCGAGGTAGGGGGCTACGAGCAGTACTTC
>13|-|TRBJ2-3|TRBV7-7|-
CASSPGVGDTQYF
TGTGCTAGCAGCCCTGGGGTGGGGGATACGCAGTATTTT
>15|once|TRBJ2-7|TRBV5-8|TRBD1
CASSPRDRFSYEQYF
TGTGCCAGCAGCCCTAGGGACAGGTTCTCCTACGAGCAGTACTTC
>16|-|TRBJ2-2|TRBV5-6|TRBD1
CASSMDRGQITGELFF
TGTGCCAGCAGCATGGACAGGGGGCAAATCACCGGGGAGCTGTTTTTT
>17|-|TRBJ1-1|TRBV9|TRBD1
CASSVVARTGLNTEAFF
TGTGCCAGCAGCGTAGTGGCCCGGACAGGCCTGAACACTGAAGCTTTCTTT
>13|-|TRBJ1-1|TRBV30|-
CAWRAHLNTEAFF
TGTGCCTGGAGGGCACATCTGAACACTGAAGCTTTCTTT
>15|-|TRBJ2-7|TRBV28|TRBD1
CASRGSGTGSYEQYF
TGTGCCAGCAGGGGGTCCGGGACAGGGAGCTACGAGCAGTACTTC
>15|-|TRBJ1-4|TRBV5-1|-
CASSLGRVHNEKLFF
TGCGCCAGCAGCTTGGGCAGGGTCCATAATGAAAAACTGTTTTTT
>15|-|TRBJ2-1|TRBV28|-
CASSSIALSYNEQFF
TGTGCCAGCAGTTCGATTGCTTTATCCTACAATGAGCAGTTCTTC
>13|-|TRBJ1-1|TRBV5-1|-
CASSLAPSSEAFF
TGCGCCAGCAGCTTGGCGCCCAGCTCTGAAGCTTTCTTT
>12|-|TRBJ1-5|TRBV19|-
CASRGGSGSQHF
TGTGCCAGTAGGGGGGGCAGTGGGTCCCAGCATTTT
>16|-|TRBJ2-5|TRBV5-1|-
CASSTGDGSLAETQYF
TGCGCCAGCAGTACGGGGGACGGGAGCCTGGCAGAGACCCAGTACTTC
>17|-|TRBJ1-4|TRBV6-1|-
CASSERKRQSTNEKLFF
TGTGCCAGCAGTGAAAGGAAGAGGCAGTCAACTAATGAAAAACTGTTTTTT
>12|-|TRBJ2-2|TRBV7-2|-
CASSSYTGELFF
TGTGCCAGCAGTTCATACACCGGGGAGCTGTTTTTT
>16|-|TRBJ2-3|TRBV19|-
CASSSPGRPVGDTQYF
TGTGCCAGTAGTTCCCCGGGACGTCCGGTGGGAGATACGCAGTATTTT
>16|-|TRBJ2-4|TRBV7-9|TRBD1
CASSLAPAQGANIQYF
TGTGCCAGCAGCTTAGCGCCGGCACAGGGGGCGAACATTCAGTACTTC
>16|-|TRBJ2-1|TRBV7-2|-
CASSLAAASSYNEQFF
TGTGCCAGCAGCTTAGCGGCCGCGAGTTCATACAATGAGCAGTTCTTC
>11|-|TRBJ1-2|TRBV7-2|-
CASRGRGGYTF
TGTGCCAGCAGGGGCCGCGGAGGCTACACCTTC
>13|once|TRBJ2-7|TRBV7-7|TRBD2
CASSLGLLYEQYF
TGTGCCAGCAGCTTGGGACTACTCTACGAGCAGTACTTC